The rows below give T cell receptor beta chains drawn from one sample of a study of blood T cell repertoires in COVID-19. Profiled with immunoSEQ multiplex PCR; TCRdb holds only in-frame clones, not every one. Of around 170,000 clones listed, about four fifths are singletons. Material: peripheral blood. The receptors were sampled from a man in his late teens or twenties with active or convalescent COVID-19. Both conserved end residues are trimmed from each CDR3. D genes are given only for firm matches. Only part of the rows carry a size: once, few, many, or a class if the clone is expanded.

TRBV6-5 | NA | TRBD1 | ASSFTGDSGNTIY
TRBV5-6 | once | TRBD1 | ASSSVGQGTYNEQF
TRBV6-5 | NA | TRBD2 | ASGNGAGGYEQY
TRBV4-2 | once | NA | ASSQEGRVNTEAF
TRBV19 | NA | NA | ASSIDLSTGSYEQY
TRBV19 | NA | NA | ASSVRGNQPQH
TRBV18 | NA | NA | ASSPPTVNYGYT
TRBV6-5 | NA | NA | ASSLTSSNQPQH
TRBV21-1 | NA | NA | ASSKSLRDRPSYEAYGYT
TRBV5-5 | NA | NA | ASSLDRASIRDREKLF
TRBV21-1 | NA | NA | ASSTISTPSREDSYEQY
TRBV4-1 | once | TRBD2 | ASSPGLAGYDTQY
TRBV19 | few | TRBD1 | ASRTGGWIRSGSGNQPQH
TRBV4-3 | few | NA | ASSQMIGQGRY